One sample yielded the 24 T cell receptor beta chains listed below, sequenced in a study of regulatory and conventional T cells in RAG deficiency. Profiled with immunoSEQ multiplex PCR; TCRdb holds only in-frame clones, not every one. Of tens of thousands of clones detected, around 90% appear once; the ten largest clones hold about 5.4%. These same data were also listed under a study on regulatory T cells. That work contributes: The PCR used 52 TRBV and 13 TRBJ primers.

The sequenced sample was CD8+ T cells sorted from blood. The receptors derive from a human donor in good health.

The chain combines TRBV4-1 with TRBJ2-3; TRBD1 agrees at 7 bases. Unmatched junction bases numbered 4, after V lost 0 bases and J lost 1 base. The CDR3 spans 16 residues. Per germline, CDR1 MGHRA and CDR2 YSYEKL. In DNA, the CDR3 is TGCGCCAGCAGCCAAGATTTAGGACAGGGCACAGATACGCAGTATTTT. Protein sequence: CASSQDLGQGTDTQYF.

This clone was observed a single time. V is TRBV28 and J is TRBJ1-1; maybe TRBD1 (5 bases). The V gene lost 5 bases and the J gene lost 9 bases, with 25 bases spanning the gap. The CDR3 is 16 amino acids. Germline V gives CDR1 MDHEN, CDR2 SYDVKM. CDR3 in DNA: TGTGCCAGCAGTCTAGTTGGACTCTCCTGGGGGTGGAAAGCTTTCTTT. Protein product: CASSLVGLSWGWKAFF.

This rearrangement joins TRBV21-1 to TRBJ2-7; TRBD1, as called in the table, went unchecked against the DNA. TRBV21-1 is annotated as a pseudogene. This CDR3 has 15 amino acids. CDR3 nucleotide sequence: TGTGCCAGCAGCAAAACACAGGGGGATATTCTCGAGCAGTACTTC. Its protein is CASSKTQGDILEQYF.

The rearrangement links TRBV5-8 to TRBJ1-5; D is uncertain. V lost 1 base, J lost 7 bases, and 12 bases lay in between. CDR1 SGHTS and CDR2 YDEGEE come from the germline V gene. The CDR3 sequence is 14 residues long. CDR3 loop: CASSLLLDPQPQHF. Here the CDR3 DNA reads TGTGCCAGCAGCTTGCTTTTGGACCCACAGCCCCAGCATTTT.

This chain uses TRBV11-2 with TRBJ1-2, with D uncertain. The V gene lost 0 bases and the J gene lost 5 bases, with 7 bases spanning the gap. The germline V gene encodes CDR1 SGHAT and CDR2 FQNNGV. The CDR3 is made up of 13 amino acids. The CDR3 region has the DNA TGTGCCAGCAGCTTAGAAAGGGATTATGGCTACACCTTC. It codes for CASSLERDYGYTF.

V gene TRBV7-2 combines with J gene TRBJ1-1, with D unresolved. V shed 9 bases and J shed 7 bases, with 9 bases lying between them. The CDR3 loop spans 10 amino acids. Germline V lookup: CDR1 SGHTA, CDR2 FQGNSA. CDR3 amino acids: CARGLLEAFF. The CDR3 nucleotides are TGTGCCAGGGGGTTACTTGAAGCTTTCTTT.

V gene TRBV10-3 combines with J gene TRBJ1-1; 8 bases match TRBD1. Germline V CDR1 and CDR2: ENHRY, SYGVKD. J gave up 2 bases and V 0 bases, and 2 bases lay outside the gene matches. The CDR3 has 15 residues. This CDR3 reads CAISESDRGNTEAFF. The CDR3, as DNA: TGTGCCATCAGTGAGTCCGACAGGGGAAACACTGAAGCTTTCTTT.

V is TRBV2 and J is TRBJ1-2, with TRBD1 as a possible D gene (5 bases). This CDR3 has 16 residues. V was shortened by 6 bases and J by 0 bases, with 17 bases between the two germline ends. Per germline, CDR1 SNHLY and CDR2 FYNNEI. As DNA, the CDR3 is TGTGCCAGCAGCGCTTCTTCGACAGACTCTAACTATGGCTACACCTTC. It yields the protein CASSASSTDSNYGYTF.

V usage is TRBV28 and J usage is TRBJ2-7; TRBD2 is a possible D gene (6 bases). CDR3 length: 14 amino acids. CDR1 and CDR2 (germline): MDHEN, SYDVKM. Trimming took 5 bases from V and 0 from J, leaving 11 bases between them. The CDR3 bases are TGTGCCAGCAGTCTCAGGGACTCCTCCTACGAGCAGTACTTC. This encodes CASSLRDSSYEQYF. Full variable domain (missing parts from reference TRBV28 and TRBJ2-7): DVKVTQSSRYLVKRTGEKVFLECVQDMDHENMFWYRQDPGLGLRLIYFSYDVKMKEKGDIPEGYSVSREKKERFSLILESASTNQTSMYLCASSLRDSSYEQYFGPGTRLTVT.

V and J are TRBV4-1 and TRBJ2-7, with a weak D call TRBD2 (7 bases). Trimming left V 0 bases short and J 6 bases short, with 18 bases between. Germline V gives CDR1 MGHRA, CDR2 YSYEKL. The CDR3 length is 16 residues. CDR3 bases: TGCGCCAGCAGCCAAGAGGGGGGGGCTGCGGCTAGCGAGCAGTACTTC. This sequence encodes CASSQEGGAAASEQYF.

This chain links TRBV9 with TRBJ1-2, with 8 bases matching TRBD1. The V gene's germline CDR1 is SGDLS and CDR2 YYNGEE. This CDR3 has 18 residues. With 0 bases clipped from V and 3 bases from J, the junction kept 13 bases outside the gene matches. The CDR3 region is CASSVGDGDRRDYYGYTF. DNA of the CDR3: TGTGCCAGCAGCGTAGGAGACGGGGACAGGAGGGACTACTATGGCTACACCTTC.

V is TRBV7-9 and J is TRBJ2-7; D ambiguous. In germline, CDR1 is SEHNR, CDR2 FQNEAQ (reference sequence). There are 13 residues in the CDR3. The ends were cut back, 5 bases at V and 4 bases at J, with 12 bases in the middle. The CDR3 DNA reads as TGTGCCAGCAGCCCGCCCGTGACGTACGAGCAGTACTTC. The encoded protein is CASSPPVTYEQYF.

This sequence joins TRBV28 and TRBJ2-5; 10 positions agree with TRBD2. CDR1 and CDR2 (germline): MDHEN, SYDVKM. There are 15 residues in the CDR3. The junction had 5 bases not matched to a gene; V was cut back by 4 bases and J by 3 bases. This chain's CDR3 is CASSSLAGEKETQYF. The CDR3 nucleotides read TGTGCCAGCAGTTCCCTAGCGGGGGAAAAAGAGACCCAGTACTTC.

This clone was picked up a small number of times. The chain recombines TRBV19 with TRBJ2-7; D may be TRBD2 (5 bases). Germline CDR1 and CDR2: LNHDA and SQIVND (reference sequence). The CDR3 runs to 14 residues. Trimming shortened V by 3 bases and J by 3 bases, and 12 bases separated the two germline ends. For the CDR3, the DNA is TGTGCCAGTAGTATCTCATCGGGGTTCTACGAGCAGTACTTC. Translation: CASSISSGFYEQYF.

The CDR3 DNA reads as TGTGCCAGCAGCCTGGGGACAGGGGGCCACGAGCCCCAGCATTTT. This encodes CASSLGTGGHEPQHF. The rearrangement uses TRBV5-4 and TRBJ1-5; 12 positions agree with TRBD1. CDR3 length equals 15 residues. J gave up 8 bases and V 4 bases, and 7 bases lay outside the gene matches. Germline V gene data show CDR1 as SGHNT and CDR2 as YYREEE (reference sequence).

This clone was detected once. The chain links TRBV7-6 to TRBJ1-6, with a weak D call TRBD1 (5 bases). Germline V gives CDR1 SGHVS, CDR2 FNYEAQ. The CDR3 consists of 19 residues. The ends were cut back, 5 bases at V and 2 bases at J, with 22 bases in the middle. The CDR3 protein is CASSTDNNDSGAYNSPLHF. The CDR3 DNA sequence: TGTGCCAGCAGCACCGATAACAACGACAGTGGCGCCTATAATTCACCCCTCCACTTT.

The V gene is TRBV5-5, the J gene TRBJ2-5, with TRBD1 matching 7 bases. The end of the DNA fits TRBJ2-7 better, so the J call may be wrong. The CDR3 runs 13 residues. The V gene's germline CDR1 is SGHKS and CDR2 YYEKEE (reference sequence). The CDR3 loop is CASSWGQHYEQYF. In nucleotides, the CDR3 is TGTGCCAGCAGCTGGGGACAGCACTACGAGCAGTACTTC.

The chain links TRBV4-1 to TRBJ1-1; the D gene is possibly TRBD1 (5 bases). The CDR3 runs 15 residues. Germline CDR1 is MGHRA and CDR2 is YSYEKL. Trimming took 4 bases from V and 8 from J, leaving 20 bases between them. This chain's CDR3 is CASSPLQGVVREAFF. In nucleotides, the CDR3 is TGCGCCAGCAGCCCTCTCCAGGGTGTTGTAAGAGAAGCTTTCTTT.

CDR3 coding DNA: TGTGCCAGCAGCCCTAAGGGGACAATTAAATTCCATGAGCAGTTCTTC. Amino acid sequence: CASSPKGTIKFHEQFF. The J gene is TRBJ2-1, the V gene TRBV27; the D gene is possibly TRBD1 (6 bases). Germline V gene data show CDR1 as MNHEY and CDR2 as SMNVEV (reference sequence). CDR3 length: 16 amino acids. Trimming took off 6 bases at V and 8 bases at J, with 23 bases between the two ends.

This clone was seen a single time. The chain links TRBV11-3 to TRBJ1-2; possibly TRBD1 for D (6 bases). CDR3 size: 17 residues. The ends were cut back, 7 bases at V and 2 bases at J, with 23 bases in the middle. Per the germline V gene, CDR1 is SGHNT and CDR2 is YENEEA. CDR3 in DNA: TGTGCCAGCAAGGGACCCTGGGGGACACCACGAAACTATGGCTACACCTTC. Amino acid sequence: CASKGPWGTPRNYGYTF.

The chain carries TRBV7-9 and TRBJ2-1; unclear D gene. With 1 base removed from V and 7 bases from J, the gap between germline ends came to 11 bases. This CDR3 spans 14 amino acids. Looked up from germline, CDR1 is SEHNR and CDR2 is FQNEAQ (reference sequence). CDR3 coding DNA: TGTGCCAGCAGCTTAGTTACAATAGATAATGAGCAGTTCTTC. Translating it yields CASSLVTIDNEQFF.

The J gene is TRBJ1-1, the V gene TRBV2; perhaps TRBD1 as D (5 bases). The CDR3 has 12 amino acids. V was cut by 3 bases and J by 7 bases, with 9 bases left in between. Germline V gene data show CDR1 as SNHLY and CDR2 as FYNNEI. The CDR3 nucleotides read TGTGCCAGCAGTGATGGGACCTTTGAAGCTTTCTTT. Translation gives CASSDGTFEAFF.

The chain joins TRBV6-5 to TRBJ1-1, with D unclear. V lost 3 bases, J lost 5 bases, and 13 bases lay in between. Germline V gene lookup returns CDR1 MNHEY and CDR2 SVGAGI. This CDR3 has 14 residues. The CDR3 region is CASSYREGSTEAFF. The CDR3 nucleotides read TGTGCCAGCAGTTATCGGGAGGGAAGTACTGAAGCTTTCTTT.

The V and J genes are TRBV7-9 and TRBJ2-7; D might be TRBD2 (6 bases). V was cut by 1 base and J by 2 bases, with 18 bases left in between. CDR1 and CDR2 from the germline V gene are SEHNR and FQNEAQ (reference sequence). The CDR3 covers 17 residues. CDR3 coding DNA: TGTGCCAGCAGCTTAGTACGGCCGGCTAGCGTTACCTACGAGCAGTACTTC. This gives the protein CASSLVRPASVTYEQYF.